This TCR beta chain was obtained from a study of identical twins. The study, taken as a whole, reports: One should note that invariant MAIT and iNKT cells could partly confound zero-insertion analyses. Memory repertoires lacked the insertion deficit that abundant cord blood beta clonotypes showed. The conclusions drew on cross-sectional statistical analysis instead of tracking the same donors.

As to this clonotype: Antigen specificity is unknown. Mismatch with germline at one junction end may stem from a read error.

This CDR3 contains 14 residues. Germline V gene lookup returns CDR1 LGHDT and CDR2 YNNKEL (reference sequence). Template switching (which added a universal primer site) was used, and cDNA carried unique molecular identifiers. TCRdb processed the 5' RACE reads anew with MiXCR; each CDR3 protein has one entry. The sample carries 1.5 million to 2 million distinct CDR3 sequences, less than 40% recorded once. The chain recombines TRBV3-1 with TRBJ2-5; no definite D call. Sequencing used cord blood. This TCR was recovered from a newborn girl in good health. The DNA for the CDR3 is TGTGTCAGCAGCCCTGAGAACTACATGCAGACCCAGTACTTC. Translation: CVSSPENYMQTQYF.